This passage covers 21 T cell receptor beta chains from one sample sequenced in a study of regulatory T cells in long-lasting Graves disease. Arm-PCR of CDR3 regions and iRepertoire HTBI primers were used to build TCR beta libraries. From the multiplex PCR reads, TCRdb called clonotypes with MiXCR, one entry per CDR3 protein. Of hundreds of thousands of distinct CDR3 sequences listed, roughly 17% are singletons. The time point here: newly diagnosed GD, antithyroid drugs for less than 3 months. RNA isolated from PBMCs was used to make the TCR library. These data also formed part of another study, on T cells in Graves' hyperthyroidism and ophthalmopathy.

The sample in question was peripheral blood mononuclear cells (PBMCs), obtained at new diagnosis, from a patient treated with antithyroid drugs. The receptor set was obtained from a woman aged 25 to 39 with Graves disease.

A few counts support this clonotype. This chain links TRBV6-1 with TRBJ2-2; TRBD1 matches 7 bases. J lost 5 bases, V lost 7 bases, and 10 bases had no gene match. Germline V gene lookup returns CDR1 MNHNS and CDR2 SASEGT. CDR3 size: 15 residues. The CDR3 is CASITQQGRTGELFF. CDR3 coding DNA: TGTGCCAGCATTACCCAACAGGGGCGGACCGGGGAGCTGTTTTTT.

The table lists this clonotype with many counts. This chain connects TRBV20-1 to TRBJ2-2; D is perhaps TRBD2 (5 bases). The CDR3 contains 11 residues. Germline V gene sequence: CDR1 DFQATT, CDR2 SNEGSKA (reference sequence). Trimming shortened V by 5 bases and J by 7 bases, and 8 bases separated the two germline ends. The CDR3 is CSAARGGELFF. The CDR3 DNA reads TGCAGTGCTGCCCGGGGCGGGGAGCTGTTTTTT.

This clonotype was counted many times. The CDR3 reads CASSLRQYNEQFF. CDR3 nucleotide sequence: TGTGCCAGCAGCCTACGACAGTACAATGAGCAGTTCTTC. J is TRBJ2-5 and V is TRBV7-6; D might be TRBD1 (5 bases). The J call is uncertain, as TRBJ2-1 better fits the DNA end. The germline gives CDR1 SGHVS, CDR2 FNYEAQ. The CDR3 is 13 amino acids.

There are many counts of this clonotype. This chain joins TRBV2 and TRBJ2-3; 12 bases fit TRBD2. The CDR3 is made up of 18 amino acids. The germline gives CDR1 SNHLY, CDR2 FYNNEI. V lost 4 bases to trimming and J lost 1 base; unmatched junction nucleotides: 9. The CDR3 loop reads CASSVRLAGGPGTDTQYF. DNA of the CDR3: TGTGCCAGCAGTGTTCGGCTAGCGGGAGGGCCGGGCACAGATACGCAGTATTTT.

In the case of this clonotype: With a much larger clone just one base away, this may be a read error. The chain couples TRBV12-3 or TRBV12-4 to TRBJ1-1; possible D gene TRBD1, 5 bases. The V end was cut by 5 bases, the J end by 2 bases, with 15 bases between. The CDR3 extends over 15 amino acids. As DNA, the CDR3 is TGTGCCAGCAGTGGCCGGGACGGACACAACACTGAAGCTTTCTTT. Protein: CASSGRDGHNTEAFF.

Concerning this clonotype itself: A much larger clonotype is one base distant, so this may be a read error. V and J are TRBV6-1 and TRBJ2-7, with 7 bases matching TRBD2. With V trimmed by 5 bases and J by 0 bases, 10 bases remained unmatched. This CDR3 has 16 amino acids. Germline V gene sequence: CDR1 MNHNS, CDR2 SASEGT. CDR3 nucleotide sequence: TGTGCCAGCAGTAGAGGGGCTAGCGGTGCCTCCTACGAGCAGTACTTC. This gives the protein CASSRGASGASYEQYF.

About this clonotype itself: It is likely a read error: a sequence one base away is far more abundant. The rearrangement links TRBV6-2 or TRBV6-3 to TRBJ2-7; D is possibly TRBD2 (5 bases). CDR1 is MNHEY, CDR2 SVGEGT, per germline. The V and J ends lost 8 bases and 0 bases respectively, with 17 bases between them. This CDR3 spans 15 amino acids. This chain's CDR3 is CASRMYGMGSYEQYF. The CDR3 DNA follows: TGTGCCAGCCGAATGTACGGGATGGGCTCCTACGAGCAGTACTTC.

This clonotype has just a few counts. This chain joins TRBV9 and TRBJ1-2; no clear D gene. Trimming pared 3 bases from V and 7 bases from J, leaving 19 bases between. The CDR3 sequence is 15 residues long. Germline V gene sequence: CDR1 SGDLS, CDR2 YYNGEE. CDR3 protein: CASSGRQEVDSGYTF. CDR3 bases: TGTGCCAGCAGCGGACGCCAAGAGGTTGATTCTGGCTACACCTTC.

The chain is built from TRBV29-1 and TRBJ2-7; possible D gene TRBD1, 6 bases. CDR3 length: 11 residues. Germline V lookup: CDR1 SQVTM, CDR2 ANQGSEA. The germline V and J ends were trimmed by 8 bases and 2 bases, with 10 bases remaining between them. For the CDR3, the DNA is TGCAGCACAGGACAGCCCTACGAGCAGTACTTC. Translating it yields CSTGQPYEQYF.

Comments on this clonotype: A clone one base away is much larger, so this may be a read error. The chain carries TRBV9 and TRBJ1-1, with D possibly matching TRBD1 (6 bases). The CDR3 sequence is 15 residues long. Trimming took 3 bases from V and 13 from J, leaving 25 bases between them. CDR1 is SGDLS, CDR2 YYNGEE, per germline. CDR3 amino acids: CASSAGFGWTARVFF. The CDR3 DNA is TGTGCCAGCAGCGCGGGTTTCGGATGGACAGCGAGAGTTTTCTTT.

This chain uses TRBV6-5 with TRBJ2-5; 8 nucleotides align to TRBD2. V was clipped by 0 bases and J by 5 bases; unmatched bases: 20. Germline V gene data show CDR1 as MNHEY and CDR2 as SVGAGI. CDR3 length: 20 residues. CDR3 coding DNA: TGTGCCAGCAGTTACTCGTCCGCGGGCGGGAGGACTGAGTTGCCGGAGACCCAGTACTTC. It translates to CASSYSSAGGRTELPETQYF.

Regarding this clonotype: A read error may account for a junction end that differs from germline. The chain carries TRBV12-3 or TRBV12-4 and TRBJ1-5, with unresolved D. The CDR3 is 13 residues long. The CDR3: CASSLVGGQPQHF. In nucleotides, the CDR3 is TGTGCCAGCAGCTTAGTAGGCGGACAGCCCCAGCATTTT.

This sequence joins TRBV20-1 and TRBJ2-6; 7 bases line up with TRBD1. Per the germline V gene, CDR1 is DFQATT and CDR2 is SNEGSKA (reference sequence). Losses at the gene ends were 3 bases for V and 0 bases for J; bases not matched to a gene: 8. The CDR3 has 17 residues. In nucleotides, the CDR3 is TGCAGTGCTAGCGTTGGACCAGGGGGCTCTGGGGCCAACGTCCTGACTTTC. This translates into CSASVGPGGSGANVLTF.

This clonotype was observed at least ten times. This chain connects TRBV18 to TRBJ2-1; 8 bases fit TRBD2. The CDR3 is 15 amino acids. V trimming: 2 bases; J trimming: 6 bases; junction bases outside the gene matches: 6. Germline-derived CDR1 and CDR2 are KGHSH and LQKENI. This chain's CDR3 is CASSPSGRVRNEQFF. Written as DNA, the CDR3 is TGTGCCAGCTCACCATCCGGGAGGGTTCGCAATGAGCAGTTCTTC.

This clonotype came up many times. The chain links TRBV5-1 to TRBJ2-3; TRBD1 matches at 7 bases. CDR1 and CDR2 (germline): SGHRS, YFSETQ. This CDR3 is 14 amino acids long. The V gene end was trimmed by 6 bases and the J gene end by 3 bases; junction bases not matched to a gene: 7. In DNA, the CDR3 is TGCGCCAGCACCGTGACAGGGATTACAGATACGCAGTATTTT. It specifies CASTVTGITDTQYF.

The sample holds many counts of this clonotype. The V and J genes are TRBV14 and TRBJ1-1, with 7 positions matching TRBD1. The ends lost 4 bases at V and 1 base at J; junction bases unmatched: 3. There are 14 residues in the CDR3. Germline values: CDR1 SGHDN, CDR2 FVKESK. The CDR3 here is CASSPGQWNTEAFF. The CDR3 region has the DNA TGTGCCAGCAGCCCGGGACAGTGGAACACTGAAGCTTTCTTT.

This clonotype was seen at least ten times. CDR3 coding DNA: TGCAGCGTTGTGTACGCCGGGACTAGCGGAACAGATACGCAGTATTTT. This gives the protein CSVVYAGTSGTDTQYF. The V call is TRBV29-1, the J call TRBJ2-3; 11 bases line up with TRBD2. The CDR3 totals 16 residues. After removal of 4 bases from V and 3 bases from J, the junction contained 9 bases not matched to a gene. Germline lookup yields CDR1 SQVTM and CDR2 ANQGSEA.

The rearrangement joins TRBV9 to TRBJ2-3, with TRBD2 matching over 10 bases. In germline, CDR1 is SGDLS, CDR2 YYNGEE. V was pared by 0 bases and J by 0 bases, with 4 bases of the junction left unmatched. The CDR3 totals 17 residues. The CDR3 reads CASSVEKTSGSTDTQYF. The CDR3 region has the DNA TGTGCCAGCAGCGTAGAGAAGACTAGCGGGAGCACAGATACGCAGTATTTT.

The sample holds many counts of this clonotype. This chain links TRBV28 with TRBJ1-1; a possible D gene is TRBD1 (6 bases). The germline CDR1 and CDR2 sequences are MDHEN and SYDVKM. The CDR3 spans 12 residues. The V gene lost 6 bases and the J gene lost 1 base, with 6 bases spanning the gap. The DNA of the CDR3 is TGTGCCAGCAGGGACAGGAACACTGAAGCTTTCTTT. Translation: CASRDRNTEAFF.

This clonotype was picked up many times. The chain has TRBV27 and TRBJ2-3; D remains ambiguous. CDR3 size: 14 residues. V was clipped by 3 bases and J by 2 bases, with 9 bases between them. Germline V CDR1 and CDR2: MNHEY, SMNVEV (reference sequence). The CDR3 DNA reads TGTGCCAGCAGTTTCGAGAGTTTCACAGATACGCAGTATTTT. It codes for CASSFESFTDTQYF.

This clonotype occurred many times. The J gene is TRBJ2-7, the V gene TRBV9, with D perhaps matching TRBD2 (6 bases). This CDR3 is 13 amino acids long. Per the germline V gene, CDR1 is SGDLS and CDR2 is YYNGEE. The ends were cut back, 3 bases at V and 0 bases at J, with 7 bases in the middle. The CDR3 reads CASSGRASYEQYF. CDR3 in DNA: TGTGCCAGCAGCGGGAGGGCCTCCTACGAGCAGTACTTC.